Sequencing of this TCR beta chain was carried out in a study of Graves' ophthalmopathy and Graves' hyperthyroidism. Study-level points and caveats: Clonotypes were expanded in thyroid at above 0.001 frequency, and most also appeared in blood.

As regards this clonotype: The target antigen is unknown.

Clinical symptoms, serum thyroxine, TRAb, thyroid ultrasound and orbital computed tomography determined diagnosis. As the starting material, 10 ml of fresh peripheral blood yielded the PBMCs. J was trimmed by 8 bases and V by 6 bases; bases with no gene match: 15. Germline CDR1 SGHAT, CDR2 FQDESV (reference sequence). This CDR3 spans 16 amino acids. Investigators amplified TCR beta CDR3 regions from RNA transcripts. First-round RT-PCR relied on HTBI primers, and a second-round multiplex PCR came next. TCRdb recomputed calls from the multiplex PCR reads with MiXCR, one row per CDR3 protein. The data show hundreds of thousands of distinct CDR3 sequences, around 21% seen once.

The sequence was collected from a woman aged 18-29 years with stable Graves' hyperthyroidism. The genes are TRBV11-1 and TRBJ1-2, with 10 positions matching TRBD1. The sample was peripheral blood. The CDR3: CASSFSGTGEKKGYTF. DNA for the CDR3: TGTGCCAGCAGTTTCTCCGGGACAGGGGAAAAGAAGGGCTACACCTTC.